The TCR beta chain under discussion was sequenced for a study of cytomegalovirus exposure and HLA in healthy donors. General study results and limits: Presence/absence analysis assumed near-uniform sequencing depth across donors.

This clone was detected only once. Its antigen is not identified. Primers for the PCR totalled 60 Vbeta and 13 Jbeta. Produced via immunoSEQ multiplex PCR; TCRdb's table is partial and in-frame only. Found here are roughly 180,000 clones, around 82% of them singletons; the top ten hold roughly 2.5%. Trimming removed 4 bases from V and 1 base from J; junction bases left unmatched: 5. This CDR3 comprises 15 residues. The germline gives CDR1 SGHAT, CDR2 FQNNGV. Sequencing was carried out using PBMCs. The chain links TRBV11-2 to TRBJ2-3, with TRBD2 matching 7 bases. This clonotype originated in a woman in her 30s in good health and CMV-seropositive. The CDR3 sequence: CASSYSGQGTDTQYF. CDR3 DNA: TGTGCCAGCAGCTATAGCGGGCAGGGCACAGATACGCAGTATTTT.